This T cell receptor beta chain was identified during a study of identical twins. Study results and caveats: Fewer insertions marked abundant cord blood beta clonotypes; young adult naive trended weakly, memory not at all. The analysis was cross-sectional rather than longitudinal within donors.

This clonotype was counted ten times or more. As yet, its antigen is unknown. There were only healthy Caucasians among the donors. Template switching added a universal primer site, and cDNA bore unique molecular identifiers. Via MiXCR, TCRdb re-called the 5' RACE reads, giving one row per CDR3 protein. The data contain about 260,000 distinct CDR3 sequences, 5.5% to 7% of them singletons. The germline V and J ends were trimmed by 1 base and 2 bases, with 10 bases remaining between them. This CDR3 region has 15 residues. Germline V lookup: CDR1 SGHRS, CDR2 YFSETQ. The data were also submitted as part of a second study, on yellow fever vaccine responses in identical twins.

This receptor was obtained from a woman under 30 in good health. The chain links TRBV5-1 to TRBJ1-3; a possible D gene is TRBD1 (5 bases). Sequenced sample: memory (CD45RO+) T cells sorted from blood. CDR3 DNA sequence: TGCGCCAGCAGCTTGACGGGGGAACCTGGAAACACCATATATTTT. Protein sequence: CASSLTGEPGNTIYF.